This T cell receptor beta chain stems from a study of T-cell memory formation after mild COVID-19. Study overall: TCR clusters were mostly donor specific. The study's findings and limits: CD4+ bias marked clones expanding day 15 to 37, unlike balanced contracting clones.

Researchers used 5'RACE with constant-segment primers to make TCR alpha and TCR beta cDNA libraries that carry sample barcodes and UMIs. In TCRdb, the 5' RACE reads were re-called with MiXCR into one record per CDR3 protein. Of approximately 260,000 distinct CDR3 sequences listed, 15% to 20% were seen once; the top ten hold more than 20%. This clonotype came up a few times. Its antigen is unknown. Material for sequencing was PBMCs or a T cell subset sorted from them (not recorded which). The sequence came from a man between 18 and 29 years old who had mild COVID-19 (a few samples of this study predate the infection). Cell type and time point are not known.

In DNA form, the CDR3 reads TGCGCCAGCAGCTTGGAAGGCGGGGGGAACACTGAAGCTTTCTTT. Amino acid sequence: CASSLEGGGNTEAFF. The rearrangement joins TRBV5-1 to TRBJ1-1, with D perhaps matching TRBD1 (5 bases). CDR1 is SGHRS and CDR2 is YFSETQ in the germline V gene. V lost 0 bases to trimming and J lost 1 base, with 10 bases between them. This CDR3 has 15 residues.